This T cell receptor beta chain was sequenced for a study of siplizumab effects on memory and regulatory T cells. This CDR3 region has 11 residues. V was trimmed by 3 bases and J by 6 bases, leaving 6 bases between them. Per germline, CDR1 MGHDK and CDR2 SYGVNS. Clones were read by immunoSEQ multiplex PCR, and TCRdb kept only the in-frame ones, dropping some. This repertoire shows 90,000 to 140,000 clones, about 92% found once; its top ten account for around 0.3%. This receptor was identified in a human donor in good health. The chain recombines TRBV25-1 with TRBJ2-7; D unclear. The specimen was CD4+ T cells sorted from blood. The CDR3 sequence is CASSDFSEQYF. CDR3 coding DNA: TGTGCCAGCAGTGATTTTTCCGAGCAGTACTTC.